The rows below give T cell receptor beta chains drawn from one sample of a study of beta chain features in type 1 diabetes. The protocol was immunoSEQ multiplex PCR, while the TCRdb copy is restricted to in-frame clones and leaves out a portion. The table includes 250,000 to 350,000 clones, roughly 9.6% detected once. The sample comprised naive CD4+ T cells from blood. These receptors originate from a woman in her 30s in good health. Both conserved end residues are part of each CDR3. D genes are given only for firm matches. Part of the rows lack a size; the others show once, few, many or a class for expanded clones.

v_call,j_call,clone_size,d_call,cdr3_nt,cdr3_aa
TRBV7-2,TRBJ2-3,.,TRBD2,TGTGCCAGCAGCTCGGGCGGGGGTACAGATACGCAGTATTTT,CASSSGGGTDTQYF
TRBV7-6,TRBJ2-7,few,TRBD1,TGTGCCAGCAGCTTAGCGGGGACAGGGGCAAACTACGAGCAGTACTTC,CASSLAGTGANYEQYF
TRBV28,TRBJ2-5,few,.,TGTGCCAGCAGTTTAGGCGGGATTGAGGAGACCCAGTACTTC,CASSLGGIEETQYF
TRBV28,TRBJ2-3,.,.,TGTGCCAGCAGCCCTAGATGGGGGCTGGGCATGGATACGCAGTATTTT,CASSPRWGLGMDTQYF
TRBV6-6,TRBJ1-2,.,TRBD1,TGTGCCAGCAGGGACGACAGGGGGGTGAATGGCTACACCTTC,CASRDDRGVNGYTF
TRBV30,TRBJ2-4,.,TRBD1,TGTGCCTGGAGTGTTGGAAGGGGGCTGTCCAAAAACATTCAGTACTTC,CAWSVGRGLSKNIQYF
TRBV5-4,TRBJ2-2,.,TRBD2,TGTGCCAGCAGTTTTAGCGGGAGGAAGAACACCGGGGAGCTGTTTTTT,CASSFSGRKNTGELFF
TRBV5-1,TRBJ2-7,few,TRBD1,TGCGCCAGCAGCTTGGCCAGGGGGCCCTACGAGCAGTACTTC,CASSLARGPYEQYF
TRBV5-4,TRBJ2-1,.,TRBD2,TGTGCCAGCAGCTTGGGGGGGAGGGACTACAATGAGCAGTTCTTC,CASSLGGRDYNEQFF
TRBV7-2,TRBJ2-3,few,TRBD2,TGTGCCAGCAGCCGAAGGGGTAGACTGACTAGCGGCAGAACGGATACGCAGTATTTT,CASSRRGRLTSGRTDTQYF
TRBV6-5,TRBJ2-5,.,TRBD1,TGTGCCAGCAGTTACCTGGGACAGGGGGAAGAGACCCAGTACTTC,CASSYLGQGEETQYF
TRBV29-1,TRBJ2-7,.,TRBD2,TGCAGCGTTTTCGCCCCTCCCGGGACTAGCGGTAGCTCCTACGAGCAGTACTTC,CSVFAPPGTSGSSYEQYF
TRBV18,TRBJ2-5,few,TRBD1,TGTGCCAGCTCACCCCAAAACCTTGGGGACAGGGGAGGAGAGACCCAGTACTTC,CASSPQNLGDRGGETQYF
TRBV5-6,TRBJ2-5,few,TRBD2,TGTGCCAGCAGCTTGTGGCTTCTAGCGGGAGGCCAGTACTTC,CASSLWLLAGGQYF
TRBV14,TRBJ2-1,.,TRBD1,TGTGCCAGCAGCCAAGTTCGCTCAGGGGGCTCCTACAATGAGCAGTTCTTC,CASSQVRSGGSYNEQFF
TRBV4-2,TRBJ2-3,few,.,TGTGCCAGCAGCCAAGATCAAATTCTGAAGCCAAATACGCAGTATTTT,CASSQDQILKPNTQYF
TRBV4-3,TRBJ2-1,.,TRBD2,TGCGCCAGCAGCCAAGGGGGTAGCGGGAACAATGAGCAGTTCTTC,CASSQGGSGNNEQFF
TRBV5-1,TRBJ2-2,few,TRBD2,TGCGCCAGCAGCCTAGCGGGATCCCTGGGCACCGGGGAGCTGTTTTTT,CASSLAGSLGTGELFF
TRBV4-3,TRBJ1-1,.,TRBD1,TGCGCCAGCAGCCAAGATCGGACAGGGTCCCCTCTAGCTTTCTTT,CASSQDRTGSPLAFF
TRBV9,TRBJ2-2,.,TRBD2,TGTGCCAGCAGCGGGGGATTAGCGGGAGTCACCGGGGAGCTGTTTTTT,CASSGGLAGVTGELFF
TRBV6-5,TRBJ2-1,.,TRBD2,TGTGCCAGCAGTTACTACGGACTAGCGGGCACGTATGAGCAGTTCTTC,CASSYYGLAGTYEQFF
TRBV7-3,TRBJ1-2,few,.,TGTGCCAGCAGCTTAGGGCAGGGAATGGACGGCTACACCTTC,CASSLGQGMDGYTF
TRBV6-5,TRBJ2-5,few,TRBD2,TGTGCCAGCAGTTATACCGGGACTAGCGCCGAGACCCAGTACTTC,CASSYTGTSAETQYF
TRBV5-4,TRBJ2-5,few,.,TGTGCCAGCAGCGAATCGGACGGAGGGGTAGAGACCCAGTACTTC,CASSESDGGVETQYF
TRBV30,TRBJ2-7,few,TRBD1,TGTGCCTGGGGAGGACAGGGGGCGTACGAGCAGTACTTC,CAWGGQGAYEQYF
TRBV2,TRBJ2-1,few,TRBD2,TGTGCCAACAGTGAAACTAGCGGGACCTACAATGAGCAGTTCTTC,CANSETSGTYNEQFF
TRBV4-3,TRBJ2-1,.,TRBD2,TGCGCCAGCAGCCAAGGGCTCGACGGGGGGGTTGAGCAGTTCTTC,CASSQGLDGGVEQFF
TRBV29-1,TRBJ2-1,few,TRBD2,TGCAGCGTAGGACTAGCGGGAGGTCCGCAGTTCTTC,CSVGLAGGPQFF
TRBV4-1,TRBJ2-5,.,TRBD2,TGCGCCAGCAGCCAAGGGACTAGTCCAAGGGGCCAAGAGACCCAGTACTTC,CASSQGTSPRGQETQYF
TRBV6-4,TRBJ2-2,.,.,TGTGCCAGCAGTCGGGAACGGAACACCGGGGAGCTGTTTTTT,CASSRERNTGELFF
TRBV30,TRBJ2-1,few,.,TGTGCCTGGAGTAACTCCCCGGGAGCCAGTTACAATGAGCAGTTCTTC,CAWSNSPGASYNEQFF
TRBV18,TRBJ2-3,.,TRBD1,TGTGCCAGCTCGCGGGACAGGGAGGAGATTGATACGCAGTATTTT,CASSRDREEIDTQYF
TRBV9,TRBJ2-1,few,TRBD2,TGTGCCAGCAGCGTAGGGGGCCGGATAGCGGGAGGTGGAGAGCAGTTCTTC,CASSVGGRIAGGGEQFF
TRBV7-2,TRBJ2-2,.,.,TGTGCCAGCAGCTTAGGCGGACTCAACACCGGGGAGCTGTTTTTT,CASSLGGLNTGELFF
TRBV2,TRBJ1-2,few,.,TGTGCCAGCAGTGAGAAGGGACTGAGGGGAAGCTATGGCTACACCTTC,CASSEKGLRGSYGYTF
TRBV28,TRBJ2-7,.,.,TGTGCCAGCGGGGGCCATTACGAGCAGTACTTC,CASGGHYEQYF
TRBV28,TRBJ1-2,.,.,TGTGCCAGCAGTATACAGATACAGGGTAGAGACTATGGCTACACCTTC,CASSIQIQGRDYGYTF
TRBV7-8,TRBJ2-1,.,TRBD1,TGTGCCAGCACCGGGACCGGGGGACAGGGGAACAATGAGCAGTTCTTC,CASTGTGGQGNNEQFF
TRBV9,TRBJ2-2,.,TRBD2,TGTGCCAGCACCCGCGGGAGAGGGATCAGTTCCGCCGGGGAGCTGTTTTTT,CASTRGRGISSAGELFF
TRBV5-4,TRBJ2-7,few,TRBD1,TGTGCCAGCAGCTTGGGAGGGACAGGGGGCTCCTACGAGCAGTACTTC,CASSLGGTGGSYEQYF
TRBV7-3,TRBJ2-1,.,TRBD2,TGTGCCAGCAGTAGCGGGAGTAGGAGTAATGAGCAGTTCTTC,CASSSGSRSNEQFF
TRBV18,TRBJ1-2,.,TRBD1,TGTGCCAGCTCACCTCCGACAGGGGGCAACTATGGCTACACCTTC,CASSPPTGGNYGYTF
TRBV7-9,TRBJ1-5,.,.,TGTGCCAGCAGCTCCACAGATCAGCCCCAGCATTTT,CASSSTDQPQHF
TRBV28,TRBJ2-7,.,.,TGTGCCAGCAGCCCAGGTGACACGACCTACGAGCAGTACTTC,CASSPGDTTYEQYF
TRBV9,TRBJ2-1,.,TRBD2,TGTGCCAGCAGCGCCCGGACTAGTTCCTACAATGAGCAGTTCTTC,CASSARTSSYNEQFF